Below are 17 T cell receptor beta chains sequenced from a single sample in a study of low-dose radiotherapy and immunotherapy resistance in tumors. The time point here: before trial treatment. First-strand cDNA relied on TRAV- and TRBV-specific primers spanning alpha and beta chains. TCR amplification involved 20 PCR cycles with a constant-region primer and V-primer adapter. TCRdb re-derived calls from the reads in MiXCR, one entry per CDR3 protein. The table lists 80,000 to 95,000 distinct CDR3 sequences, 9% to 9.5% of them singletons. Material: PBMCs, obtained before treatment. The receptors shown here come from a male donor with prostate cancer.

In this sample, this clonotype turned up many times. The rearrangement joins TRBV29-1 to TRBJ2-5; 10 nucleotides agree with TRBD2. The trim removed 8 bases at V and 7 bases at J, leaving 13 bases unmatched. The CDR3 is 14 amino acids. CDR1 is SQVTM, CDR2 ANQGSEA, per germline. The CDR3 DNA sequence: TGCAGCATGCTCCTAGCGGGAGTGGATGGGACCCAGTACTTC. Residues: CSMLLAGVDGTQYF.

This clonotype was recorded many times. The chain has TRBV10-3 and TRBJ1-6, with TRBD1 as a possible D gene (5 bases). V lost 3 bases and J 5 bases, leaving 11 bases between the germline ends. The CDR3 sequence is 15 residues long. Germline-derived CDR1 and CDR2 are ENHRY and SYGVKD. The CDR3 loop is CAISEIEGNNSPLHF. The CDR3 DNA sequence: TGTGCCATCAGTGAAATAGAGGGGAATAATTCACCCCTCCACTTT.

The sample holds many counts of this clonotype. The chain combines TRBV12-3 or TRBV12-4 with TRBJ2-5; 7 nucleotides match TRBD2. CDR3 length equals 15 residues. V lost 3 bases to trimming and J lost 2 bases; unmatched junction nucleotides: 6. CDR3 in DNA: TGTGCCAGCAGTTTTGCGGGAGCCCTACAAGAGACCCAGTACTTC. It specifies CASSFAGALQETQYF.

This clonotype was detected ten times or more. This chain uses TRBV4-2 with TRBJ2-5; 9 nucleotides match TRBD1. CDR1 and CDR2 from the germline V gene are LGHNA and YNFKEQ. The CDR3 is 16 residues long. V trimming: 1 base; J trimming: 5 bases; junction bases outside the gene matches: 8. CDR3 coding DNA: TGTGCCAGCAGCCAAGGGACTGGGACAGGGTTGGAGACCCAGTACTTC. Translated, it gives CASSQGTGTGLETQYF.

This clonotype has a count of ten or more. The chain recombines TRBV4-2 with TRBJ1-1, with D unresolved. Germline V gives CDR1 LGHNA, CDR2 YNFKEQ. V gave up 0 bases and J gave up 1 base, with 9 bases separating them. The CDR3 is 15 amino acids. The CDR3 loop reads CASSQEYIANTEAFF. The DNA for the CDR3 is TGTGCCAGCAGCCAAGAGTATATCGCGAACACTGAAGCTTTCTTT.

There are many counts of this clonotype. V usage is TRBV24-1 and J usage is TRBJ1-2, with D maybe TRBD1 (6 bases). In germline, CDR1 is KGHDR, CDR2 SFDVKD. This CDR3 comprises 15 residues. The V gene lost 4 bases and the J gene lost 8 bases, with 19 bases spanning the gap. Written as DNA, the CDR3 is TGTGCCACCAGTGAAACCTCACAGGGCCAAGGGGGCTACACCTTC. Amino acid sequence: CATSETSQGQGGYTF.

This clonotype came up many times. The V and J genes are TRBV12-3 or TRBV12-4 and TRBJ2-3, with D hard to call. This CDR3 has 12 amino acids. V lost 3 bases and J 1 base, leaving 2 bases between the germline ends. The chain's CDR3 is CASSFGTDTQYF. As DNA, the CDR3 is TGTGCCAGCAGTTTCGGCACAGATACGCAGTATTTT.

This clonotype was recorded at least ten times. The chain is built from TRBV20-1 and TRBJ2-1, with 7 bases identical to TRBD1. The CDR3 loop spans 16 amino acids. Germline V gene sequence: CDR1 DFQATT, CDR2 SNEGSKA (reference sequence). The trim removed 5 bases at V and 0 bases at J, leaving 10 bases unmatched. The chain's CDR3 is CSAPLRTGSSYNEQFF. The CDR3 DNA reads as TGCAGTGCTCCACTCCGGACAGGTAGCTCCTACAATGAGCAGTTCTTC.

This clonotype was detected many times. V gene TRBV7-2 combines with J gene TRBJ2-7; TRBD1 might be the D (6 bases). This CDR3 has 16 amino acids. The V and J ends lost 6 bases and 0 bases respectively, with 18 bases between them. Germline loops: CDR1 SGHTA, CDR2 FQGNSA. The CDR3 DNA follows: TGTGCCAGCAGTCAGGGGTTGGGCTGGAGCTCCTACGAGCAGTACTTC. The encoded protein is CASSQGLGWSSYEQYF.

This clonotype appeared once. The rearrangement links TRBV18 to TRBJ1-5; TRBD1 is a possible D gene (5 bases). V lost 2 bases to trimming and J lost 0 bases, with 8 bases between them. The germline V gene encodes CDR1 KGHSH and CDR2 LQKENI. This CDR3 comprises 15 residues. CDR3 in DNA: TGTGCCAGCTCACCAAGGGGAGATAGCAATCAGCCCCAGCATTTT. Protein product: CASSPRGDSNQPQHF.

This clonotype showed up many times. V and J are TRBV5-6 and TRBJ2-1; tentatively, D is TRBD2 (6 bases). The V gene's germline CDR1 is SGHDT and CDR2 YYEEEE. The ends were cut back, 2 bases at V and 0 bases at J, with 9 bases in the middle. CDR3 length equals 15 residues. The CDR3 DNA is TGTGCCAGCAGCTTCGCGGGGAGCTCCTACAATGAGCAGTTCTTC. It translates to CASSFAGSSYNEQFF.

This clonotype was recorded many times. J is TRBJ2-5 and V is TRBV19; 11 bases are a match to TRBD1. The CDR3 has 16 amino acids. CDR1 is LNHDA and CDR2 is SQIVND in the germline V gene (reference sequence). V dropped 4 bases and J dropped 5; count of bases not matched to a gene: 9. Here the CDR3 DNA reads TGTGCCAGTAGTACGCCAAGGACAGGGGGCCGGGAGACCCAGTACTTC. This translates into CASSTPRTGGRETQYF.

This clonotype was detected ten times or more. V usage is TRBV5-5 and J usage is TRBJ2-3; 9 nucleotides line up with TRBD2. With V trimmed by 3 bases and J by 6 bases, 8 bases remained unmatched. In germline, CDR1 is SGHKS, CDR2 YYEKEE (reference sequence). There are 15 residues in the CDR3. The CDR3: CASSSSSGRGDTQYF. Written as DNA, the CDR3 is TGTGCCAGCAGCTCGAGTAGCGGGAGAGGGGATACGCAGTATTTT. The full variable domain, with the rest looked up from reference TRBV5-5 and TRBJ2-3, is DAGVTQSPTHLIKTRGQQVTLRCSPISGHKSVSWYQQVLGQGPQFIFQYYEKEERGRGNFPDRFSARQFPNYSSELNVNALLLGDSALYLCASSSSSGRGDTQYFGPGTRLTVL.

Ten or more counts support this clonotype. The chain carries TRBV18 and TRBJ2-1; TRBD1 or TRBD2 may be the D gene (5 bases each). The CDR3 covers 17 residues. V lost 5 bases, J lost 7 bases, and 24 bases lay in between. Per the germline V gene, CDR1 is KGHSH and CDR2 is LQKENI. CDR3 loop: CASSERPTAQDLNEQFF. Written as DNA, the CDR3 is TGTGCCAGCTCAGAACGACCGACTGCACAGGACTTGAATGAGCAGTTCTTC.

This clonotype has a count of ten or more. This chain links TRBV20-1 with TRBJ2-5; 7 nucleotides match TRBD1. Germline CDR1 reads DFQATT; CDR2 reads SNEGSKA (reference sequence). This CDR3 has 14 residues. The V segment lost 6 bases and the J segment 5 bases; nucleotides outside the gene matches: 12. The CDR3 here is CSAARTGARETQYF. DNA of the CDR3: TGCAGTGCAGCTCGGACAGGAGCCCGCGAGACCCAGTACTTC.

This clonotype was detected many times. The chain couples TRBV29-1 to TRBJ2-1; D ambiguous. The CDR3 runs 11 residues. The germline gives CDR1 SQVTM, CDR2 ANQGSEA. The V end was cut by 5 bases, the J end by 8 bases, with 10 bases between. The CDR3 DNA sequence: TGCAGCGTTCCCACCGGGTATGAGCAGTTCTTC. Encoded protein: CSVPTGYEQFF.

This clonotype was detected ten times or more. The chain joins TRBV5-1 to TRBJ2-2; D not certain. CDR3 length: 13 residues. Between the trimmed V and J ends, which lost 5 bases and 3 bases, there was a span of 8 bases. The germline CDR1 and CDR2 sequences are SGHRS and YFSETQ. The CDR3 bases are TGCGCCAGCAGTGAGATCGACACCGGGGAGCTGTTTTTT. It is translated as CASSEIDTGELFF.